The 30 T cell receptor beta chains presented below share a single source sample, sequenced in a study of a mutant IDH1 vaccine in newly diagnosed glioma. Sequencing was performed with immunoSEQ multiplex PCR; in TCRdb, only in-frame clones are kept and a portion is missing. The table shows around 85,000 clones, with over 75% occurring only once. Stated time point: week 23, last vaccination. Topical imiquimod accompanied each vaccine dose, which consisted of 300 ug of mutant IDH1 20-mer peptide. Their cognate antigens are unknown. Here the sequenced sample was PBMCs, taken from a glioma patient whose treatment included an IDH1 peptide vaccine. The receptor set was obtained from a man aged 25-45 years with glioma. Some clones in this sample may be carry-over from other donors' samples.

This chain's CDR3 is CASREPGNTIYF. The DNA for the CDR3 is TGTGCCAGCAGGGAGCCTGGAAACACCATATATTTT. The chain uses TRBV5-5 and TRBJ1-3; D not certain. V was pared by 5 bases and J by 2 bases, with 5 bases between. Germline values: CDR1 SGHKS, CDR2 YYEKEE (reference sequence). This CDR3 has 12 residues. Based on the CDR3 plus reference TRBV5-5 and TRBJ1-3, the full variable domain is DAGVTQSPTHLIKTRGQQVTLRCSPISGHKSVSWYQQVLGQGPQFIFQYYEKEERGRGNFPDRFSARQFPNYSSELNVNALLLGDSALYLCASREPGNTIYFGEGSWLTVV.

V is TRBV5-1 and J is TRBJ1-1; TRBD1 is a possible D gene (6 bases). Trimming cost V 5 bases and J 1 base, with 12 bases left between them. Germline CDR1 SGHRS, CDR2 YFSETQ. This CDR3 region has 14 residues. Here the CDR3 DNA reads TGCGCCAGCAGACCAGGGGCCCCGAACACTGAAGCTTTCTTT. Translating it yields CASRPGAPNTEAFF.

The rearrangement joins TRBV27 to TRBJ2-7, with D perhaps matching TRBD2 (5 bases). The germline V and J ends were trimmed by 5 bases and 6 bases, with 11 bases remaining between them. This CDR3 spans 12 amino acids. The germline V gene encodes CDR1 MNHEY and CDR2 SMNVEV (reference sequence). The CDR3 spells CASSPPGGEQYF. The CDR3 DNA reads TGTGCCAGCAGTCCTCCCGGAGGCGAGCAGTACTTC.

The chain carries TRBV5-1 and TRBJ1-1; 7 bases are shared with TRBD1. The germline gives CDR1 SGHRS, CDR2 YFSETQ. This CDR3 region has 18 residues. The V and J ends lost 3 bases and 5 bases, in that order; junction bases with no gene match: 19. The CDR3: CASSSEGGQAPLRTEAFF. The CDR3 region has the DNA TGCGCCAGCAGCTCCGAAGGAGGACAGGCTCCACTAAGGACTGAAGCTTTCTTT.

V is TRBV28 and J is TRBJ1-2; 9 nucleotides align to TRBD1. V was pared by 2 bases and J by 3 bases, with 1 base of the junction left unmatched. Germline CDR1 and CDR2: MDHEN and SYDVKM. The CDR3 extends over 14 amino acids. The CDR3 bases are TGTGCCAGCAGTTTAGGGACAGGGTACTATGGCTACACCTTC. It specifies CASSLGTGYYGYTF.

CDR3 nucleotides: TGTGCCAGCAGCGTAGGATGGGAGGGAGAGACCCAGTACTTC. Amino acid sequence: CASSVGWEGETQYF. The V call is TRBV9, the J call TRBJ2-5; 7 positions match TRBD2. The V and J ends lost 0 bases and 4 bases, in that order; junction bases with no gene match: 3. The CDR3 runs 14 residues. Germline V lookup: CDR1 SGDLS, CDR2 YYNGEE.

This clone was seen only a few times. The J gene is TRBJ1-3, the V gene TRBV29-1, with unresolved D. CDR3 length: 12 amino acids. The V gene's germline CDR1 is SQVTM and CDR2 ANQGSEA. Trimming took 7 bases from V and 1 from J, leaving 8 bases between them. The CDR3 loop reads CSARSSGNTIYF. The CDR3 bases are TGCAGCGCTCGTAGTTCTGGAAACACCATATATTTT.

This clone was seen more than once but under ten times. The chain is built from TRBV19 and TRBJ1-5; 8 nucleotides line up with TRBD1. The J segment lost 2 bases and the V segment lost 3 bases, leaving 3 bases of the junction unmatched. The CDR3 spans 15 residues. CDR1 LNHDA and CDR2 SQIVND come from the germline V gene (reference sequence). CDR3: CASSMDREGNQPQHF. CDR3 DNA: TGTGCCAGTAGTATGGACAGGGAGGGCAATCAGCCCCAGCATTTT.

This clone was counted a single time. The gene calls are TRBV9 and TRBJ2-2; TRBD2 agrees at 7 bases. The V segment lost 4 bases and the J segment 0 bases; nucleotides outside the gene matches: 3. The CDR3 loop spans 15 amino acids. The germline gives CDR1 SGDLS, CDR2 YYNGEE. This CDR3 is CASSMTSSNTGELFF. In DNA, the CDR3 is TGTGCCAGCAGCATGACTAGCTCGAACACCGGGGAGCTGTTTTTT.

The chain uses TRBV7-9 and TRBJ2-3; the match to TRBD2 covers 9 bases. The CDR3 covers 17 residues. CDR1 is SEHNR, CDR2 FQNEAQ, per germline (reference sequence). V lost 2 bases, J lost 3 bases, and 9 bases stayed unmatched. CDR3 sequence: CASSLPPGLAITDTQYF. In nucleotides, the CDR3 is TGTGCCAGCAGCTTACCCCCCGGACTAGCGATTACAGATACGCAGTATTTT.

The chain is built from TRBV7-9 and TRBJ2-1; D is undetermined. The CDR3 covers 12 residues. The ends were cut back, 5 bases at V and 10 bases at J, with 12 bases in the middle. Germline CDR1 and CDR2: SEHNR and FQNEAQ (reference sequence). Written as DNA, the CDR3 is TGTGCCAGCAGCGCCGACCGCCGAGAGCAGTTCTTC. It specifies CASSADRREQFF.

J is TRBJ2-1 and V is TRBV5-1; 9 bases agree with TRBD2. The CDR3 has 15 residues. Germline V lookup: CDR1 SGHRS, CDR2 YFSETQ. V gave up 0 bases and J gave up 8 bases; unmatched junction bases: 6. CDR3 residues: CASSLARAGGYEQFF. In DNA form, the CDR3 reads TGCGCCAGCAGCTTGGCTAGGGCGGGAGGGTATGAGCAGTTCTTC.

The chain recombines TRBV7-6 with TRBJ2-1; 9 nucleotides match TRBD2. CDR3 size: 16 residues. Germline CDR1 reads SGHVS; CDR2 reads FNYEAQ. With V trimmed by 1 base and J by 6 bases, 7 bases remained unmatched. The CDR3 nucleotides are TGTGCCAGCAGCTTAGGGGGCGGGAGGGCCTTCAATGAGCAGTTCTTC. This sequence encodes CASSLGGGRAFNEQFF.

V usage is TRBV28 and J usage is TRBJ2-1; D is ambiguous. Trimming left V 5 bases short and J 0 bases short, with 14 bases between. This CDR3 has 16 residues. Germline CDR1 MDHEN, CDR2 SYDVKM. In DNA form, the CDR3 reads TGTGCCAGCAGTCCTCGGACGTACCGCTCCTACAATGAGCAGTTCTTC. It codes for CASSPRTYRSYNEQFF.

The chain recombines TRBV14 with TRBJ2-3; TRBD2 aligns across 10 bases. This CDR3 comprises 16 residues. Trimming removed 4 bases from V and 0 bases from J; junction bases left unmatched: 4. The germline V gene encodes CDR1 SGHDN and CDR2 FVKESK. CDR3 region: CASSPSGGASTDTQYF. In DNA, the CDR3 is TGTGCCAGCAGCCCTAGCGGGGGAGCTAGCACAGATACGCAGTATTTT.

The chain has TRBV10-1 and TRBJ2-3; D is perhaps TRBD2 (6 bases). Trimming stripped 8 bases from V and 1 base from J, with 10 bases between. Germline V gene sequence: CDR1 WNHNN, CDR2 SYGVQD (reference sequence). The CDR3 length is 13 residues. The CDR3 nucleotides read TGCGCCAGCGGAGGCGGGGGCACAGATACGCAGTATTTT. It yields the protein CASGGGGTDTQYF.

The rearrangement joins TRBV9 to TRBJ1-2; D remains ambiguous. The CDR3 covers 12 residues. Germline CDR1 and CDR2: SGDLS and YYNGEE. V lost 4 bases and J 8 bases, leaving 12 bases between the germline ends. CDR3 amino acids: CASSRGSWGYTF. CDR3 sequence (DNA): TGTGCCAGCAGCCGTGGAAGTTGGGGCTACACCTTC.

The chain carries TRBV6-1 and TRBJ1-5, with no clear D. This CDR3 is built from 14 residues. Trimming removed 3 bases from V and 5 bases from J, with 11 bases in between. CDR1 and CDR2 (germline): MNHNS, SASEGT. CDR3 in DNA: TGTGCCAGCAGTGATCGTGGGTGGGATCAGCCCCAGCATTTT. Translated: CASSDRGWDQPQHF.

The chain couples TRBV6-6 to TRBJ2-1, with TRBD2 matching 11 bases. The CDR3 has 15 amino acids. The ends lost 2 bases at V and 6 bases at J; junction bases unmatched: 3. The germline gives CDR1 MNHNY, CDR2 SVGAGI (reference sequence). CDR3 coding DNA: TGTGCCAGCAGTTACGAAGGGACTAGCGGCAATGAGCAGTTCTTC. Its translation is CASSYEGTSGNEQFF.

This clone showed up just once. This chain joins TRBV9 and TRBJ2-2; D possibly uses TRBD1 or TRBD2 (5 bases each). The V gene lost 6 bases and the J gene lost 7 bases, with 19 bases spanning the gap. Per germline, CDR1 SGDLS and CDR2 YYNGEE. CDR3 length equals 15 residues. The CDR3 bases are TGTGCCAGCACCATGAGGGGACCCATGGGCGGGGAGCTGTTTTTT. Encoded protein: CASTMRGPMGGELFF.

V is TRBV5-1 and J is TRBJ2-5, with unresolved D. V was pared by 5 bases and J by 1 base, with 12 bases between. This CDR3 region has 14 residues. CDR1 SGHRS and CDR2 YFSETQ come from the germline V gene. In DNA, the CDR3 is TGCGCCAGCAGAGATATGACCAGCCAAGAGACCCAGTACTTC. Encoded protein: CASRDMTSQETQYF. The whole variable domain, filled in from reference TRBV5-1 and TRBJ2-5, reads KAGVTQTPRYLIKTRGQQVTLSCSPISGHRSVSWYQQTPGQGLQFLFEYFSETQRNKGNFPGRFSGRQFSNSRSEMNVSTLELGDSALYLCASRDMTSQETQYFGPGTRLLVL.

The chain has TRBV7-9 and TRBJ2-5; D uncertain. Germline V gene data show CDR1 as SEHNR and CDR2 as FQNEAQ (reference sequence). Trimming removed 6 bases from V and 1 base from J, with 9 bases in between. This CDR3 region has 13 residues. DNA for the CDR3: TGTGCCAGCAGGATAAGGAGCCAAGAGACCCAGTACTTC. It translates to CASRIRSQETQYF.

This clone appeared a single time. The V gene is TRBV6-1, the J gene TRBJ2-3; 10 nucleotides line up with TRBD1. The CDR3 is 15 residues long. Germline V gives CDR1 MNHNS, CDR2 SASEGT. Losses at the gene ends were 2 bases for V and 4 bases for J; bases not matched to a gene: 3. The CDR3 spells CASSELTGGPDTQYF. Here the CDR3 DNA reads TGTGCCAGCAGTGAATTGACAGGGGGCCCAGATACGCAGTATTTT.

The V and J genes are TRBV12-5 and TRBJ2-2; no firm D call. Per germline, CDR1 LGHNT and CDR2 FRNRAP. The CDR3 is made up of 13 amino acids. The V end was cut by 5 bases, the J end by 2 bases, with 6 bases between. The chain's CDR3 is CASGTTNTGELFF. The CDR3 nucleotides are TGTGCTAGTGGTACTACCAACACCGGGGAGCTGTTTTTT. The full variable domain, with the rest looked up from reference TRBV12-5 and TRBJ2-2, is DARVTQTPRHKVTEMGQEVTMRCQPILGHNTVFWYRQTMMQGLELLAYFRNRAPLDDSGMPKDRFSAEMPDATLATLKIQPSEPRDSAVYFCASGTTNTGELFFGEGSRLTVL.

The rearrangement uses TRBV30 and TRBJ1-1; D remains unclear. Germline lookup yields CDR1 GTSNPN and CDR2 SVGIG (reference sequence). The CDR3 runs 12 residues. Between the trimmed V and J ends, which lost 4 bases and 1 base, there was a span of 7 bases. The DNA for the CDR3 is TGTGCCTGGAAGGGCCCGAACACTGAAGCTTTCTTT. As protein: CAWKGPNTEAFF.

The V call is TRBV5-4, the J call TRBJ2-2; TRBD1 aligns across 7 bases. With 4 bases clipped from V and 0 bases from J, the junction kept 3 bases outside the gene matches. The CDR3 has 15 residues. Germline V gene sequence: CDR1 SGHNT, CDR2 YYREEE (reference sequence). The chain's CDR3 is CASSPGTANTGELFF. CDR3 nucleotide sequence: TGTGCCAGCAGCCCCGGGACAGCGAACACCGGGGAGCTGTTTTTT.

The count of this clone is one. The chain couples TRBV7-2 to TRBJ2-7; D not resolved. Germline CDR1 SGHTA, CDR2 FQGNSA. Trimming cost V 5 bases and J 6 bases, with 20 bases left between them. The CDR3 consists of 15 residues. This chain's CDR3 is CASSPTGLSDTEQYF. The CDR3 coding sequence is TGTGCCAGCAGCCCGACCGGCCTGTCGGATACCGAGCAGTACTTC.

The chain recombines TRBV11-2 with TRBJ2-7, with D uncertain. Germline V CDR1 and CDR2: SGHAT, FQNNGV. V lost 2 bases and J lost 3, with 8 bases in between. CDR3 size: 13 residues. The CDR3 DNA reads as TGTGCCAGCAGCTTAAGAGTGGGCTACGAGCAGTACTTC. Translating gives CASSLRVGYEQYF.

This clone was observed once. The chain is built from TRBV7-6 and TRBJ2-5; D is unclear. Germline V lookup: CDR1 SGHVS, CDR2 FNYEAQ. The CDR3 loop spans 13 amino acids. V gave up 3 bases and J gave up 1 base, with 6 bases separating them. This CDR3 is CASSFTFQETQYF. In nucleotides, the CDR3 is TGTGCCAGCAGCTTTACCTTCCAAGAGACCCAGTACTTC.

V is TRBV7-2 and J is TRBJ2-1; 7 bases are a match to TRBD2. This CDR3 is built from 18 residues. Germline loops: CDR1 SGHTA, CDR2 FQGNSA. The V gene end was trimmed by 0 bases and the J gene end by 0 bases; junction bases not matched to a gene: 8. The CDR3, as DNA: TGTGCCAGCAGCTTAGCTCGTTTTGGCGGGAGCTCCTACAATGAGCAGTTCTTC. Its translation is CASSLARFGGSSYNEQFF.